These 30 T cell receptor beta chains were sequenced from one sample in a study of spatial heterogeneity in lung cancer. Specified time point: sample taken at primary tumor resection. Unsorted tumor, nontumor lung tissue or cryopreserved PBMC supplied the whole RNA. MiXCR was run by TCRdb on the 5' RACE reads, yielding one entry per CDR3 protein. Of tens of thousands of distinct CDR3 sequences listed, around 12% are singletons. Sequenced material: PBMCs, taken at surgery. The receptor set was obtained from a male donor with early-stage non-small cell lung cancer.

The chain links TRBV11-2 to TRBJ2-7, with a tentative D call TRBD2 (6 bases). The germline gives CDR1 SGHAT, CDR2 FQNNGV. The CDR3 consists of 14 residues. Trimming removed 0 bases from V and 7 bases from J, with 13 bases in between. The CDR3 spells CASSLDIGGREQYF. In DNA form, the CDR3 reads TGTGCCAGCAGCTTAGATATCGGGGGAAGAGAGCAGTACTTC.

This clonotype was seen repeatedly, ten times or more. The gene calls are TRBV2 and TRBJ2-1; D unclear. The V end lost 0 bases, the J end lost 12 bases, and 9 bases lay between the germline ends. The germline V gene encodes CDR1 SNHLY and CDR2 FYNNEI. CDR3 length equals 12 residues. CDR3 region: CASSEATRWQFF. CDR3 DNA sequence: TGTGCCAGCAGTGAAGCGACGAGATGGCAGTTCTTC.

The rearrangement links TRBV6-2 or TRBV6-3 to TRBJ2-2; unclear D gene. V lost 5 bases and J 7 bases, leaving 8 bases between the germline ends. The CDR3 spans 12 residues. Per the germline V gene, CDR1 is MNHEY and CDR2 is SVGEGT. The CDR3 DNA sequence: TGTGCCAGCAGTACGAATATCGGGGAGCTGTTTTTT. Translation: CASSTNIGELFF.

The chain combines TRBV12-3 or TRBV12-4 with TRBJ2-7; D remains ambiguous. Trimming removed 0 bases from V and 0 bases from J, with 6 bases in between. This CDR3 has 14 residues. CDR3: CASSLASDSYEQYF. The CDR3 region has the DNA TGTGCCAGCAGTTTAGCGTCTGACTCCTACGAGCAGTACTTC.

This chain connects TRBV28 to TRBJ2-2; D remains unclear. CDR3 length equals 16 residues. Germline V CDR1 and CDR2: MDHEN, SYDVKM. V gave up 8 bases and J gave up 1 base, with 17 bases separating them. CDR3 DNA: TGTGCCAGCTTACCCCCCCTCGCCGTGAACACCGGGGAGCTGTTTTTT. Its translation: CASLPPLAVNTGELFF.

This chain connects TRBV7-9 to TRBJ2-1; 10 positions agree with TRBD2. V was clipped by 1 base and J by 0 bases; unmatched bases: 9. The CDR3 loop spans 19 amino acids. Looked up from germline, CDR1 is SEHNR and CDR2 is FQNEAQ (reference sequence). The CDR3 DNA is TGTGCCAGCAGCTTAGAAGCCCGACTAGCGGGCCTCTCCTACAATGAGCAGTTCTTC. It specifies CASSLEARLAGLSYNEQFF.

This clonotype was detected a few times. The chain carries TRBV20-1 and TRBJ2-2; D might be TRBD1 (6 bases). The CDR3 contains 14 residues. With 7 bases removed from V and 3 bases from J, the gap between germline ends came to 15 bases. Per the germline V gene, CDR1 is DFQATT and CDR2 is SNEGSKA (reference sequence). The CDR3 region has the DNA TGCAGTGTGGGGAGAAAGGGGGACACCGGGGAGCTGTTTTTT. Amino acids: CSVGRKGDTGELFF.

Here the CDR3 reads CASSPGGGSGANVLTF. DNA of the CDR3: TGTGCCAGCTCACCAGGGGGGGGCTCTGGGGCCAACGTCCTGACTTTC. The chain uses TRBV18 and TRBJ2-6; 7 bases agree with TRBD2. The CDR3 consists of 16 residues. Germline CDR1 is KGHSH and CDR2 is LQKENI. After removal of 2 bases from V and 0 bases from J, the junction contained 1 base not matched to a gene.

The chain joins TRBV7-2 to TRBJ2-1; 10 positions agree with TRBD2. V was clipped by 6 bases and J by 6 bases; unmatched bases: 8. CDR3 size: 15 residues. Per germline, CDR1 SGHTA and CDR2 FQGNSA. The CDR3 sequence: CASSPGTSVSNEQFF. The CDR3 bases are TGTGCCAGCAGTCCCGGGACTAGCGTCAGCAATGAGCAGTTCTTC.

The rearrangement joins TRBV28 to TRBJ2-5; perhaps TRBD2 as D (5 bases). The V gene lost 2 bases and the J gene lost 5 bases, with 12 bases spanning the gap. The CDR3 has 14 residues. Germline assignment: CDR1 MDHEN and CDR2 SYDVKM. The CDR3 DNA reads as TGTGCCAGCAGTTTACGACGGAGGTCGGAGACCCAGTACTTC. It translates to CASSLRRRSETQYF. The whole variable domain, remainder taken from reference TRBV28 and TRBJ2-5, is DVKVTQSSRYLVKRTGEKVFLECVQDMDHENMFWYRQDPGLGLRLIYFSYDVKMKEKGDIPEGYSVSREKKERFSLILESASTNQTSMYLCASSLRRRSETQYFGPGTRLLVL.

This clonotype was seen more than once but under ten times. The V and J genes are TRBV7-2 and TRBJ2-7, with 7 bases that match TRBD1. The CDR3 runs 14 residues. CDR1 is SGHTA, CDR2 FQGNSA, per germline. Trimming removed 4 bases from V and 3 bases from J; junction bases left unmatched: 6. The CDR3 loop is CASSSRQGIYEQYF. As DNA, the CDR3 is TGTGCCAGCAGCTCTAGACAGGGAATCTACGAGCAGTACTTC.

This clonotype was recorded a few times. This chain joins TRBV11-1 and TRBJ2-7; D unresolved. V was shortened by 4 bases and J by 4 bases, with 17 bases between the two germline ends. Germline CDR1 SGHAT, CDR2 FQDESV (reference sequence). The CDR3 extends over 15 amino acids. CDR3 residues: CASSSITNDPYEQYF. The CDR3 nucleotides read TGTGCCAGCAGCTCGATAACCAATGATCCTTACGAGCAGTACTTC. The full variable domain, rest sourced from reference TRBV11-1 and TRBJ2-7, is EAEVAQSPRYKITEKSQAVAFWCDPISGHATLYWYRQILGQGPELLVQFQDESVVDDSQLPKDRFSAERLKGVDSTLKIQPAELGDSAMYLCASSSITNDPYEQYFGPGTRLTVT.

A few counts support this clonotype. In DNA form, the CDR3 reads TGTGCCAGCAGCTTAAGCAGGGGTAATTCACCCCTCCACTTT. Encoded protein: CASSLSRGNSPLHF. The chain joins TRBV7-2 to TRBJ1-6; TRBD1 might be the D (6 bases). Between the trimmed V and J ends, which lost 2 bases and 6 bases, there was a span of 8 bases. Germline CDR1 and CDR2: SGHTA and FQGNSA. The CDR3 loop spans 14 amino acids.

The chain has TRBV28 and TRBJ2-7; tentatively, D is TRBD1 or TRBD2 (5 bases each). V was shortened by 2 bases and J by 6 bases, with 17 bases between the two germline ends. CDR1 MDHEN and CDR2 SYDVKM come from the germline V gene. The CDR3 runs to 15 residues. This chain's CDR3 is CASSLPGPGSSEQYF. CDR3 DNA sequence: TGTGCCAGCAGTTTACCGGGACCGGGATCGAGCGAGCAGTACTTC. The whole variable domain, filled in from reference TRBV28 and TRBJ2-7, reads DVKVTQSSRYLVKRTGEKVFLECVQDMDHENMFWYRQDPGLGLRLIYFSYDVKMKEKGDIPEGYSVSREKKERFSLILESASTNQTSMYLCASSLPGPGSSEQYFGPGTRLTVT.

This clonotype was detected a few times. This chain uses TRBV6-5 with TRBJ2-2; 8 bases agree with TRBD1. The V gene's germline CDR1 is MNHEY and CDR2 SVGAGI. CDR3 length equals 15 residues. The V segment lost 6 bases and the J segment 0 bases; nucleotides outside the gene matches: 3. The CDR3 here is CASSRDRPNTGELFF. DNA of the CDR3: TGTGCCAGCAGCCGGGACAGGCCGAACACCGGGGAGCTGTTTTTT.

The V and J genes are TRBV6-2 or TRBV6-3 and TRBJ1-6; TRBD1 aligns across 7 bases. The germline gives CDR1 MNHEY, CDR2 SVGEGT. CDR3 length: 16 residues. With 3 bases clipped from V and 7 bases from J, the junction kept 9 bases outside the gene matches. In DNA form, the CDR3 reads TGTGCCAGCAGTTATCACGACAGGGAGAGGAATTCACCCCTCCACTTT. Protein: CASSYHDRERNSPLHF.

This clonotype came up many times. This chain uses TRBV28 with TRBJ2-3; no clear D gene. The germline V and J ends were trimmed by 8 bases and 4 bases, with 10 bases remaining between them. Looked up from germline, CDR1 is MDHEN and CDR2 is SYDVKM. CDR3 length equals 12 residues. The CDR3 region is CASSQPSDTQYF. For the CDR3, the DNA is TGTGCCAGCTCCCAGCCTTCAGATACGCAGTATTTT.

In its sample, this clonotype was seen many times. This chain joins TRBV4-1 and TRBJ2-7; TRBD1 agrees at 8 bases. The CDR3 is 15 residues long. The V gene end was trimmed by 1 base and the J gene end by 2 bases; junction bases not matched to a gene: 4. In germline, CDR1 is MGHRA, CDR2 YSYEKL. This CDR3 is CASSQVRDRPYEQYF. Written as DNA, the CDR3 is TGCGCCAGCAGCCAAGTCCGGGACAGGCCCTACGAGCAGTACTTC.

The chain is built from TRBV20-1 and TRBJ2-3, with D unresolved. CDR1 is DFQATT, CDR2 SNEGSKA, per germline (reference sequence). Trimming left V 8 bases short and J 0 bases short, with 12 bases between. The CDR3 runs to 13 residues. The CDR3 DNA reads TGCAGTCCTCCACCCTCCAGCACAGATACGCAGTATTTT. It codes for CSPPPSSTDTQYF.

This clonotype was picked up a small number of times. This sequence joins TRBV7-2 and TRBJ2-1; 11 bases match TRBD2. Trimming cost V 1 base and J 2 bases; bases outside gene matches: 1. The germline CDR1 and CDR2 sequences are SGHTA and FQGNSA. This CDR3 has 16 amino acids. The CDR3 sequence: CASSLELAGAYNEQFF. The CDR3 DNA reads as TGTGCCAGCAGCTTAGAACTAGCGGGGGCCTACAATGAGCAGTTCTTC.

The table lists this clonotype with many counts. The chain is built from TRBV4-1 and TRBJ1-1; D is ambiguous. The V gene's germline CDR1 is MGHRA and CDR2 YSYEKL. The V end was cut by 0 bases, the J end by 0 bases, with 11 bases between. There are 16 residues in the CDR3. The CDR3 region has the DNA TGCGCCAGCAGCCAAGATCTCGGGAATATGAACACTGAAGCTTTCTTT. It is translated as CASSQDLGNMNTEAFF.

J is TRBJ2-1 and V is TRBV7-2; D is uncertain. The CDR3 extends over 15 amino acids. Trimming left V 4 bases short and J 3 bases short, with 13 bases between. Germline lookup yields CDR1 SGHTA and CDR2 FQGNSA. CDR3 protein: CASSSRVAGYNEQFF. In DNA, the CDR3 is TGTGCCAGCAGCTCCCGGGTGGCCGGCTACAATGAGCAGTTCTTC.

This clonotype was observed at least ten times. The genes are TRBV6-5 and TRBJ2-5, with D uncertain. V was pared by 5 bases and J by 5 bases, with 15 bases between. The CDR3 is 14 amino acids. CDR1 MNHEY and CDR2 SVGAGI come from the germline V gene. DNA of the CDR3: TGTGCCAGCAGTCCACCCCCCGGTCGGGAGACCCAGTACTTC. Residues: CASSPPPGRETQYF.

V gene TRBV7-2 combines with J gene TRBJ1-1; D perhaps matches TRBD1 (5 bases). The germline CDR1 and CDR2 sequences are SGHTA and FQGNSA. V was pared by 2 bases and J by 1 base, with 11 bases between. This CDR3 is 15 amino acids long. This CDR3 reads CASSLSGGKNTEAFF. The CDR3 nucleotides are TGTGCCAGCAGCTTAAGCGGGGGGAAGAACACTGAAGCTTTCTTT.

The chain uses TRBV5-1 and TRBJ2-7; 11 bases line up with TRBD2. The CDR3 covers 14 residues. Germline values: CDR1 SGHRS, CDR2 YFSETQ. Germline trimming cut 6 bases from V and 6 bases from J; bases unmatched to any gene: 8. CDR3 sequence (DNA): TGCGCCAGCAAACTAGCGGGAGAATCCGGCGAGCAGTACTTC. Protein product: CASKLAGESGEQYF. The full variable domain, completed using reference TRBV5-1 and TRBJ2-7, is KAGVTQTPRYLIKTRGQQVTLSCSPISGHRSVSWYQQTPGQGLQFLFEYFSETQRNKGNFPGRFSGRQFSNSRSEMNVSTLELGDSALYLCASKLAGESGEQYFGPGTRLTVT.

The CDR3 loop reads CASSLAQGGETQYF. CDR3 nucleotide sequence: TGTGCCAGCAGTTTAGCGCAGGGCGGGGAGACCCAGTACTTC. The V and J genes are TRBV28 and TRBJ2-5; either TRBD1 or TRBD2 may supply D (5 bases each). This CDR3 has 14 amino acids. V was pared by 2 bases and J by 5 bases, with 12 bases between. Germline CDR1 reads MDHEN; CDR2 reads SYDVKM.

V usage is TRBV14 and J usage is TRBJ1-3; D gene unclear. Germline values: CDR1 SGHDN, CDR2 FVKESK. The CDR3 is 14 residues long. The V and J ends lost 8 bases and 4 bases respectively, with 15 bases between them. The CDR3 bases are TGTGCCAGCCGACCGCGGGGATCAGGAAACACCATATATTTT. Protein product: CASRPRGSGNTIYF. Variable domain in full (rest from reference TRBV14 and TRBJ1-3): EAGVTQFPSHSVIEKGQTVTLRCDPISGHDNLYWYRRVMGKEIKFLLHFVKESKQDESGMPNNRFLAERTGGTYSTLKVQPAELEDSGVYFCASRPRGSGNTIYFGEGSWLTVV.

This clonotype was recorded many times. This rearrangement joins TRBV7-9 to TRBJ2-5; perhaps TRBD1 as D (6 bases). V shed 5 bases and J shed 1 base, with 11 bases lying between them. The CDR3 spans 14 residues. CDR1 and CDR2 (germline): SEHNR, FQNEAQ (reference sequence). CDR3 DNA: TGTGCCAGCAGCCTTGGACAGATCCAAGAGACCCAGTACTTC. This translates into CASSLGQIQETQYF.

J is TRBJ2-2 and V is TRBV7-9, with 9 bases lining up with TRBD2. The junction had 10 bases not matched to a gene; V was cut back by 5 bases and J by 6 bases. Germline loops: CDR1 SEHNR, CDR2 FQNEAQ (reference sequence). This CDR3 has 16 amino acids. CDR3 residues: CASSARGTSLPGELFF. Here the CDR3 DNA reads TGTGCCAGCAGCGCGAGGGGGACTAGCCTTCCCGGGGAGCTGTTTTTT. Together with reference TRBV7-9 and TRBJ2-2, the CDR3 gives the full variable domain: DTGVSQNPRHKITKRGQNVTFRCDPISEHNRLYWYRQTLGQGPEFLTYFQNEAQLEKSRLLSDRFSAERPKGSFSTLEIQRTEQGDSAMYLCASSARGTSLPGELFFGEGSRLTVL.

This clonotype was detected ten times or more. This sequence joins TRBV12-3 or TRBV12-4 and TRBJ1-4, with 8 bases lining up with TRBD1. V dropped 6 bases and J dropped 3; count of bases not matched to a gene: 3. The CDR3 extends over 14 amino acids. The CDR3 DNA reads as TGTGCCAGCAGGTCACAGGGGGCTAATGAAAAACTGTTTTTT. Translation gives CASRSQGANEKLFF.